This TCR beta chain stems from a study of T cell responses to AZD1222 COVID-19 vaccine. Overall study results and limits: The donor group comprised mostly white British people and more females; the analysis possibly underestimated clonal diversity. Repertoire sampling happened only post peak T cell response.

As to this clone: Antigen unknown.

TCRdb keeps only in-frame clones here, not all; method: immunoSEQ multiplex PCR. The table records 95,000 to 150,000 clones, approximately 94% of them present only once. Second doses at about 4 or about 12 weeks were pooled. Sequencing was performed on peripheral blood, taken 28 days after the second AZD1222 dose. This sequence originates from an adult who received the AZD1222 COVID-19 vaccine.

CDR3 nucleotides: TGTGCCAGTAGTCCGCACCTGGGGGTTGCGGGGAACACTGAAGCTTTCTTT. This codes for CASSPHLGVAGNTEAFF. The chain links TRBV19 to TRBJ1-1, with D possibly TRBD1 on 5 matching bases. Trimming shortened V by 5 bases and J by 1 base, and 20 bases separated the two germline ends. CDR1 LNHDA and CDR2 SQIVND come from the germline V gene (reference sequence). CDR3 size: 17 residues.